This TCR beta chain was observed in a study of cytomegalovirus exposure and HLA in healthy donors. Study as a whole: An early data release held about 85 million unique TCRs from HLA-typed donors.

The PCR had 60 Vbeta and 13 Jbeta primers. The repertoire was sequenced with immunoSEQ multiplex PCR; TCRdb's copy has only in-frame clones and lacks some. The repertoire consists of about 130,000 clones, with approximately 82% occurring once and the leading ten covering roughly 20%. At the time of sampling, donors were nominally healthy, though unrecorded immune exposures were likely. CDR3 size: 15 residues. Germline V gives CDR1 MGHRA, CDR2 YSYEKL. V trimming: 3 bases; J trimming: 3 bases; junction bases outside the gene matches: 2. The chain is built from TRBV4-1 and TRBJ1-5; 10 bases align to TRBD1. This receptor was taken from a man younger than 35 in good health and CMV-seropositive. Sample: PBMCs. CDR3 region: CASSQGQGINQPQHF. The CDR3, as DNA: TGCGCCAGCAGCCAGGGACAGGGGATCAATCAGCCCCAGCATTTT.